The following is a T cell receptor (beta chain) sequence with its context. As yet, its antigen is unknown. The record originates from a study of cytomegalovirus exposure and HLA in healthy donors. General study points: Investigators reported some 150 TCR beta chains as tied to cytomegalovirus. When analyzed later, a missense DCLRE1C variant was found to be linked to TCR beta V- and J-gene trimming. With further analysis later on, most CMV-associated TCR beta chains appeared HLA-restricted.

CDR1 MGHRA and CDR2 YSYEKL come from the germline V gene. V shed 1 base and J shed 10 bases, with 4 bases lying between them. The CDR3 sequence is 11 residues long. PCR amplification relied on 60 Vbeta primers (plus 13 Jbeta primers). Data came from immunoSEQ multiplex PCR; TCRdb stores just in-frame clones and leaves some out. This table has about 94,000 clones, approximately 66% appearing once. The donors were healthy bone marrow donors. This TCR was sampled from a young man in good health and CMV-seronegative. The J gene is TRBJ2-2, the V gene TRBV4-1; D not certain. Sequences were obtained from PBMCs. The CDR3 DNA is TGCGCCAGCAGCCAAGTAGAGGAGCTGTTTTTT. Encoded protein: CASSQVEELFF.